This section outlines one TCR beta chain sequence together with its context. This clonotype was counted ten times or more. No antigen is known for it. The junction differs from germline at one of its ends, possibly a read error. This entry comes from a study of read filtering for tumor transcriptome and immune sequencing (dated by TCRdb to 2018 to 2020). Regarding the complete study: Of the patients in the cohort, approximately 16 were male and roughly 13 were female, and their mean age was about 68 years, with a range of about 45 to 85. By revised international staging, eight or nine patients were R-ISS I, fewer than 20 were R-ISS II and 7 were R-ISS III. After DNase treatment, whole-transcriptome libraries were prepared with the TruSeq RNA Access Library Prep Kit. TCR-region mapped reads per sample ranged from about 4 to 10.27 million with IR-seq versus only roughly 75 to 1,300 with RNA-seq. TCR repertoires obtained by targeted immune repertoire sequencing and by bulk whole-transcriptome sequencing performed on the same bone marrow samples were compared. A main aim was a read-filtering strategy for immune repertoire data, specifically whether clonotypes supported by a single read should be removed. Results the study describes overall, beyond this receptor: The sorted CD138-negative fraction was not purified T cells but a mixed bone marrow immune population. Compared with RNA-seq, IR-seq captured clonotypes at much greater depth and more reliably, and a smaller IR-seq throughput was enough to identify most of the shared clonotypes. When single-read clonotypes were removed, the proportions of shared clonotypes in IR-seq and RNA-seq correlated more strongly. In IR-seq, single-read clonotypes were about 81.9% of clonotypes but around 3.2% of total reads; in RNA-seq they were approximately 73% of clonotypes and 35% to 50% of reads.

From the germline V gene (reference sequence), CDR1 is DFQATT and CDR2 is SNEGSKA. Its CDR3 holds 13 amino acids, cysteine through phenylalanine. The read is trimmed to its CDR3 DNA, 39 bases read in frame from base 1. The Immunoverse kit was used to build TCR libraries from roughly 0.4 ug RNA, with molecular barcoded adaptors covering alpha/delta and beta/gamma chains. The same RNA used for transcriptome sequencing was used for TCR library preparation. An Illumina HiSeq 4000 with 2 x 150 cycles was used to sequence the TCR libraries. The authors' analysis ran thus. TCR reads were aligned to human V, D, J and C references and assembled into CDR3 clonotypes with MiXCR, including quality filtering and error correction. The tcR package in R was used for analysis of clonotype counts and gene usage diversity. For inspection of raw mapping reads, RNA-seq reads were mapped by STAR aligner version 2.5.3a onto GRCh37 of the human genome. IR-seq fastq files were randomly downsampled with Seqtk 1.3 to test the effect of sequencing depth on detected clonotypes. The public reads were reanalyzed by TCRdb: fastp trimming at Q25, MiXCR alignment, in-frame beta chains only. When rows share a CDR3 protein, they turn into one entry using the most common DNA and genes. TCRdb, rather than the study authors, made the V and J calls. Across this sample there are about 86,000 distinct CDR3 sequences, with about 12% seen only once. The top ten clones comprise under 15% of the sample.

Bone marrow was sampled from every patient at the time of active disease. Ficoll-Hypaque density gradient centrifugation was used to isolate the bone marrow mononuclear cells. Myeloma plasma cells were removed and CD138-negative cells were obtained by negative selection following labeling with CD138 magnetic microbeads on a MACS separator. The purity of the isolated cells was checked by flow cytometry with CD138 antibodies on an Attune NxT. Total RNA was extracted using TRIzol reagent and was quantified on a NanoDrop spectrophotometer. For each patient, paired RNA-seq and IR-seq were run on the CD138-negative bone marrow sample from that patient.

Recombination linked TRBV20-1 to TRBJ1-1; tentative D gene TRBD1, with 6 bases matching. Sequencing was carried out using a population of CD138-negative cells sorted from bone marrow. The cell subset or site label here, explained by the study, means: bone marrow mononuclear cells depleted of CD138+ plasma/myeloma cells by negative magnetic selection. The TCR comes from a donor at least 40 years old with multiple myeloma. CDR3 loop: CSGREGGGTEALF. The DNA is TGCAGTGGGAGGGAGGGGGGAGGCACTGAAGCTCTCTTT.